This T cell receptor beta chain came from a study of T-cell reconstitution after alpha-beta-depleted transplantation in children. Germline loops: CDR1 LGHDT, CDR2 YNNKEL (reference sequence). The CDR3 is 17 amino acids. V lost 3 bases, J lost 6 bases, and 11 bases stayed unmatched. This clonotype has ten or more counts. Unique molecular identifiers were incorporated during preparation of the TCRbeta library. One entry per CDR3 protein, called by TCRdb with MiXCR from the PCR reads. The top ten clones hold around 7% of a sample with fewer than 35,000 distinct CDR3 sequences, under 8% of them seen once.

This sequence joins TRBV3-1 and TRBJ2-7; TRBD2 matches 13 bases. The TCR was taken from a male patient younger than 18 who had a stem cell transplant for acute myeloid leukemia, so the T cells may come from the graft donor. The sample consisted of PBMCs, mostly from graft donor cells, taken 180 days after TCRalphabeta/CD19-depleted stem cell transplant. CDR3 in amino acids: CASSQSQRLAGGREQYF. DNA of the CDR3: TGTGCCAGCAGCCAGTCCCAAAGACTAGCGGGAGGCCGCGAGCAGTACTTC.